Listed below are T cell receptor beta chains from one sample, sequenced in a study of breast tumors, draining lymph nodes, adjacent tissues. TCRdb reprocessed the multiplex PCR reads via MiXCR and lists one record per CDR3 protein. The repertoire holds approximately 300,000 distinct CDR3 sequences, with about 33% as singletons. The sequencing input was axillary lymph node tissue. These receptors all come from a female donor with breast cancer. Some clones in this sample may be carry-over from other donors' samples. CDR3s include the opening cysteine and the closing phenylalanine or tryptophan. The D gene is left open where the match is weak. Clone size is given for some rows only: seen once, a few or many times, or a class if the clone is expanded.

length: 15
D: .
V: TRBV6-2/TRBV6-3
size: .
J: TRBJ2-3
DNA: TGTGCCAGCAGGACTCTGGCAGGGACCACAGATACGCAGTATTTT
CDR3: CASRTLAGTTDTQYF

length: 14
D: .
V: TRBV29-1
size: many
J: TRBJ2-1
DNA: TGCAGCGTGCCCCAACTAGGTTCCTACAATGAGCAGTTCTTC
CDR3: CSVPQLGSYNEQFF

length: 13
D: .
V: TRBV6-5
size: many
J: TRBJ1-5
DNA: TGTGCCAGCAGTTACTCAAACAATCAGCCCCAGCATTTT
CDR3: CASSYSNNQPQHF

length: 14
D: .
V: TRBV25-1
size: .
J: TRBJ2-1
DNA: TGTGCCAGCAATCCAGGAGTGGCCTACAATGAGCAGTTCTTC
CDR3: CASNPGVAYNEQFF

length: 15
D: TRBD1
V: TRBV4-3
size: many
J: TRBJ2-7
DNA: TGCGCCAGCAGCCCACTCTTCTGGACAGGGAGGGAGCAGTACTTC
CDR3: CASSPLFWTGREQYF

length: 15
D: TRBD1
V: TRBV9
size: many
J: TRBJ1-4
DNA: TGTGCCAGCAGCCCTGGGACAGCAGTTAATGAAAAACTGTTTTTT
CDR3: CASSPGTAVNEKLFF

length: 15
D: .
V: TRBV24-1
size: .
J: TRBJ2-1
DNA: TGTGCTAACCCCCAGACGGTTAGCTCCTACAATGAGCAGTTCTTC
CDR3: CANPQTVSSYNEQFF

length: 12
D: .
V: TRBV19
size: many
J: TRBJ2-5
DNA: TGTGCCCCACTCTCGTACCAAGAGACCCAGTACTTC
CDR3: CAPLSYQETQYF

length: 15
D: .
V: TRBV9
size: many
J: TRBJ2-3
DNA: TGTGCCAGCAGCGTAGCTTGGGGGGCCACAGATACGCAGTATTTT
CDR3: CASSVAWGATDTQYF

length: 17
D: TRBD2
V: TRBV12-3/TRBV12-4
size: once
J: TRBJ2-5
DNA: TGTGCCAGCAGTTCACGCGGGACTAGCGGGAGGGAAGAGACCCAGTACTTC
CDR3: CASSSRGTSGREETQYF

length: 13
D: .
V: TRBV19
size: many
J: TRBJ2-2
DNA: TGTGCCAGTAGTACCCAATCCACCGGGGAGCTGTTTTTT
CDR3: CASSTQSTGELFF

length: 13
D: TRBD1
V: TRBV12-3/TRBV12-4
size: many
J: TRBJ1-2
DNA: TGTGCCAGCAGCCCAGGACAGGTCTATGGCTACACCTTC
CDR3: CASSPGQVYGYTF

length: 15
D: .
V: TRBV2
size: .
J: TRBJ1-2
DNA: TGTGCCAGCAGTGCTAGGGTTTCGGGAAACTATGGCTACACCTTC
CDR3: CASSARVSGNYGYTF

length: 14
D: .
V: TRBV7-9
size: few
J: TRBJ1-1
DNA: TGTGCCAGCAGCCGGGGGCGAGTGAACACTGAAGCTTTCTTT
CDR3: CASSRGRVNTEAFF

length: 18
D: .
V: TRBV5-1
size: many
J: TRBJ2-6
DNA: TGCGCCAGCAGCCCACCGGGACTTATCGCATCGGGGGCCAACGTCCTGACTTTC
CDR3: CASSPPGLIASGANVLTF

length: 13
D: TRBD2
V: TRBV29-1
size: .
J: TRBJ2-7
DNA: TGCAGCGTAGCAGCGGGAGGCGCCTACGAGCAGTACTTC
CDR3: CSVAAGGAYEQYF

length: 14
D: .
V: TRBV20-1
size: many
J: TRBJ2-1
DNA: TGCAGTGCTAGAGGTAACTTGAGAGCAAATGAGCAGTTCTTC
CDR3: CSARGNLRANEQFF

length: 15
D: TRBD2
V: TRBV6-1
size: .
J: TRBJ2-1
DNA: TGTGCCAGCAGTCAACTAGCGGGAGTAGGTTATGAGCAGTTCTTC
CDR3: CASSQLAGVGYEQFF

length: 15
D: TRBD2
V: TRBV6-5
size: .
J: TRBJ2-7
DNA: TGTGCCAGCAACAAACTAGCGGCGAGCTCCTACGAGCAGTACTTC
CDR3: CASNKLAASSYEQYF

length: 16
D: .
V: TRBV12-3/TRBV12-4
size: .
J: TRBJ1-2
DNA: TGTGCCAGCAGCCACGCGGGTGGCAGGACACCCGCCGGCTACACCTTC
CDR3: CASSHAGGRTPAGYTF

length: 15
D: .
V: TRBV12-5
size: many
J: TRBJ1-2
DNA: TGTGCTAGTGGTTTGGTACTCGGGGGGAACTATGGCTACACCTTC
CDR3: CASGLVLGGNYGYTF

length: 13
D: .
V: TRBV28
size: few
J: TRBJ2-7
DNA: TGTGCCAGCAGTAATCCTTCTAGCTACGAGCAGTACTTC
CDR3: CASSNPSSYEQYF

length: 16
D: TRBD2
V: TRBV3-1
size: few
J: TRBJ2-7
DNA: TGTGCCAGCAGCCACCGCGGGGGGACCACTGCATACGAGCAGTACTTC
CDR3: CASSHRGGTTAYEQYF

length: 15
D: .
V: TRBV12-3/TRBV12-4
size: .
J: TRBJ1-1
DNA: TGTGCCAGCAGCCGTAACAGGGTGGGGCACACTGAAGCTTTCTTT
CDR3: CASSRNRVGHTEAFF

length: 16
D: TRBD2
V: TRBV5-8
size: many
J: TRBJ2-3
DNA: TGTGCCAGCAGCTTGGCCGCACTAGCGGGAACAGATACGCAGTATTTT
CDR3: CASSLAALAGTDTQYF

length: 14
D: .
V: TRBV2
size: many
J: TRBJ1-5
DNA: TGTGCCAGCAGGGCCTCTTCCCGATATCAGCCCCAGCATTTT
CDR3: CASRASSRYQPQHF

length: 15
D: TRBD1
V: TRBV4-2
size: many
J: TRBJ2-5
DNA: TGTGCCAGCAGCCCCCTGCGACAGGGTGGGGAGACCCAGTACTTC
CDR3: CASSPLRQGGETQYF

length: 15
D: TRBD1
V: TRBV6-5
size: .
J: TRBJ2-2
DNA: TGTGCCACAAGAGGGGTGACAGGGGATGTCGGGGAGCTGTTTTTT
CDR3: CATRGVTGDVGELFF

length: 14
D: TRBD2
V: TRBV10-2
size: many
J: TRBJ2-7
DNA: TGCGCCAGCAGGCTTAGCGGGAGGGCCTACGAGCAGTACTTC
CDR3: CASRLSGRAYEQYF

length: 12
D: .
V: TRBV29-1
size: many
J: TRBJ1-2
DNA: TGCAGCGACCGGACAGCGAACTATGGCTACACCTTC
CDR3: CSDRTANYGYTF

length: 14
D: TRBD2
V: TRBV11-2
size: .
J: TRBJ2-2
DNA: TGTGCCAGCAGCCTAATGGTGTCAGCGGGGGTGCTGCTTTTT
CDR3: CASSLMVSAGVLLF

length: 15
D: TRBD2
V: TRBV18
size: .
J: TRBJ2-1
DNA: TGTGCCAGCTCACCACTAGGACTAGCGGGGGGTGAGCAGTTCTTC
CDR3: CASSPLGLAGGEQFF

length: 15
D: .
V: TRBV9
size: many
J: TRBJ2-2
DNA: TGTGCCAGCAGCGTAGCTACGTCTAGCACCGGGGAGCTGTTTTTT
CDR3: CASSVATSSTGELFF

length: 15
D: .
V: TRBV28
size: few
J: TRBJ1-6
DNA: TGTGCCGGGAGAGCGGGGGGCGCAAGAAATTCACCCCTCCACTTT
CDR3: CAGRAGGARNSPLHF

length: 13
D: .
V: TRBV4-1
size: many
J: TRBJ2-7
DNA: TGCGCCAGCAGCCAAGCAGTCTCCTACGAGCAGTACTTC
CDR3: CASSQAVSYEQYF

length: 14
D: .
V: TRBV6-6
size: many
J: TRBJ2-7
DNA: TGTGCCAGTTACCGGGACACACATCCCTACGAGCAGTACTTC
CDR3: CASYRDTHPYEQYF

length: 18
D: TRBD2
V: TRBV7-9
size: .
J: TRBJ2-1
DNA: TGTGCCAGCAGCTTAGCGGCGGGTGCGGGAGGGGGGGCCAATGAGCAGTTCTTC
CDR3: CASSLAAGAGGGANEQFF

length: 14
D: TRBD2
V: TRBV5-6
size: .
J: TRBJ2-5
DNA: TGTGCCAGCAGCTGGACTAGCGGGGGAGAAACCCAGTACTTC
CDR3: CASSWTSGGETQYF

length: 13
D: TRBD2
V: TRBV20-1
size: once
J: TRBJ2-5
DNA: TGCAGTGGGACTAGCGGGGACCAAGAGACCCAGTACTTC
CDR3: CSGTSGDQETQYF

length: 18
D: .
V: TRBV27
size: .
J: TRBJ2-2
DNA: TGTGCCAGCAGTTACGGGCTCGGGCGGGGGCGGGACACCGGGGAGCTGTTTTTT
CDR3: CASSYGLGRGRDTGELFF

length: 12
D: .
V: TRBV12-3/TRBV12-4
size: many
J: TRBJ2-2
DNA: TGTGCCAGCAGTAGCCTAATTGGGGAGCTGTTTTTT
CDR3: CASSSLIGELFF